This T cell receptor (beta chain) stems from a study of identical twins. Study-level points and caveats: Twin sharing of out-of-frame TCR alpha was underestimated by models in monozygotic pairs. Out-of-frame beta sequences exhibited a weaker degree of excess twin sharing.

J was trimmed by 5 bases and V by 1 base; bases with no gene match: 1. This CDR3 is 13 amino acids long. Germline CDR1 and CDR2: MGHDK and SYGVNS. A universal primer site arose from template switching, and cDNA bore unique molecular identifiers. A single record per CDR3 protein comes from TCRdb applying MiXCR to the 5' RACE reads. The sample includes hundreds of thousands of distinct CDR3 sequences, roughly 18% of them seen just once. A note on this clonotype: What it binds is unknown.

This same sample was also part of a study on T cells expressing NK-cell markers. That investigation notes: A handful of donors likewise had their CD3+CD56-NKG2C+ fraction led by these clonotypes.

The V and J genes are TRBV25-1 and TRBJ2-7; TRBD1 matches 8 bases. The TCR sequence derives from a woman between 18 and 30 years old in good health. Sequenced sample: PBMCs. The CDR3 DNA follows: TGTGCCAGCAGTGAATGGGACAGGCACGAGCAGTACTTC. Protein product: CASSEWDRHEQYF.